This TCR beta chain was identified during a study of Ad26.COV2.S vaccination and SARS-CoV-2 variants. Study-wide findings and caveats: Marked by substantial breadth, spike-specific CD8+ and CD4+ T cell responses were reportedly seen after vaccination. The study found higher spike-specific TCR breadth in vaccine than placebo recipients. Similar non-spike TCR breadth was observed in recipients of vaccine and of placebo.

The CDR3 contains 17 residues. The V end was cut by 0 bases, the J end by 2 bases, with 17 bases between. The V gene's germline CDR1 is SGDLS and CDR2 YYNGEE. Specified treatment: roughly 19 received Ad26.COV2.S at low or high dose, single or two shots; about 5 received placebo; per-sample allocation not given. Samples were taken on day 63 after the first vaccine or placebo injection. Worth noting for this clone: Its antigen remains unidentified.

The protocol was immunoSEQ multiplex PCR, while the TCRdb copy is restricted to in-frame clones and leaves out a portion. Among about 320,000 clones listed, approximately 87% were seen once. The chain recombines TRBV9 with TRBJ2-5; TRBD2 is a possible D gene (6 bases). The receptor comes from a person aged 18-60 years who received the Ad26.COV2.S COVID-19 vaccine or a placebo. This sample comprised peripheral blood, obtained in a trial of Ad26.COV2.S vaccine versus placebo. CDR3 in DNA: TGTGCCAGCAGCGTAGCTTTGGTCACGGGGGAACAAGAGACCCAGTACTTC. Amino acids: CASSVALVTGEQETQYF.